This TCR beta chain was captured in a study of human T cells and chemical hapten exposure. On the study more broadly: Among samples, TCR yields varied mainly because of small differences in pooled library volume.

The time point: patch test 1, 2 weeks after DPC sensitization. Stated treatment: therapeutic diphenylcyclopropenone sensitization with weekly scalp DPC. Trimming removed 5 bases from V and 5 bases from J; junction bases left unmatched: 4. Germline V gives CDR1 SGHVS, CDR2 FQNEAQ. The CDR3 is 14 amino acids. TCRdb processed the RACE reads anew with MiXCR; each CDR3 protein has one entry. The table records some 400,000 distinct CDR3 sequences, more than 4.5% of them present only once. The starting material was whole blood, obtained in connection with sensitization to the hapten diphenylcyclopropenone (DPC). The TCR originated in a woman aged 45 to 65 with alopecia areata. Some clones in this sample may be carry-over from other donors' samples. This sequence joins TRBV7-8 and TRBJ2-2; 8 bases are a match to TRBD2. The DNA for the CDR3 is TGTGCCAGCAGCAGGACTAGCAGGACCGGGGAGCTGTTTTTT. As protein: CASSRTSRTGELFF.